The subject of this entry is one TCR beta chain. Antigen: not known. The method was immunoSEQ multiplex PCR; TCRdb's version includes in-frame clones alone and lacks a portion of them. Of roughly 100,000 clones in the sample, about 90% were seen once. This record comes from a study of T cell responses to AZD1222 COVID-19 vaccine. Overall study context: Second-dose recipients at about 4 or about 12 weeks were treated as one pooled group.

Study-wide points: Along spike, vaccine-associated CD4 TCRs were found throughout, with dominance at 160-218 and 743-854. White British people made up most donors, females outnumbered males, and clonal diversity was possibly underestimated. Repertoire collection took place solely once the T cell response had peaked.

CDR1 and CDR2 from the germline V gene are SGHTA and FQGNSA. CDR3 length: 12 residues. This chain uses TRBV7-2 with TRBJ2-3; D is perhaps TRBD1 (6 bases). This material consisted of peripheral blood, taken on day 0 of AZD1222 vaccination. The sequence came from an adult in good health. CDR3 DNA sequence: TGTTCCATTACAGGGTTCGGAGATACGCAGTATTTT. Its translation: CSITGFGDTQYF.